This note documents a single TCR beta chain sequence. Antigen unknown. This record belongs to a study of post-analysis software for immune sequencing data. On the study more broadly: Relapsing-remitting, secondary progressive and progressive-relapsing courses of multiple sclerosis were included.

Trimming removed 0 bases from V and 0 bases from J; junction bases left unmatched: 9. The CDR3 has 19 residues. Germline V CDR1 and CDR2: SGHDN, FVKESK. General study results and limits: The study found TRBV5-6, TRBV5-1 and TRBV20-1 among about five TRBV segments more frequent in patients than controls. Same-batch samples co-clustered strongly by F measure. Controls showed significantly higher normalized Chao1 diversity than did multiple sclerosis patients.

Unique molecular identifiers featured in each of the TCR beta cDNA libraries. TCRdb re-called the PCR reads through MiXCR, storing one row per CDR3 protein. The table has about 820,000 distinct CDR3 sequences, roughly 50% seen once. This receptor was identified in a girl under 18 with multiple sclerosis. V is TRBV14 and J is TRBJ2-1, with TRBD2 matching over 9 bases. The sample was blood. The CDR3 coding sequence is TGTGCCAGCAGCCAAGAGATTGCGACTAGCGGTATCTCCTACAATGAGCAGTTCTTC. Encoded protein: CASSQEIATSGISYNEQFF. Full variable domain (remainder filled in from reference TRBV14 and TRBJ2-1): EAGVTQFPSHSVIEKGQTVTLRCDPISGHDNLYWYRRVMGKEIKFLLHFVKESKQDESGMPNNRFLAERTGGTYSTLKVQPAELEDSGVYFCASSQEIATSGISYNEQFFGPGTRLTVL.